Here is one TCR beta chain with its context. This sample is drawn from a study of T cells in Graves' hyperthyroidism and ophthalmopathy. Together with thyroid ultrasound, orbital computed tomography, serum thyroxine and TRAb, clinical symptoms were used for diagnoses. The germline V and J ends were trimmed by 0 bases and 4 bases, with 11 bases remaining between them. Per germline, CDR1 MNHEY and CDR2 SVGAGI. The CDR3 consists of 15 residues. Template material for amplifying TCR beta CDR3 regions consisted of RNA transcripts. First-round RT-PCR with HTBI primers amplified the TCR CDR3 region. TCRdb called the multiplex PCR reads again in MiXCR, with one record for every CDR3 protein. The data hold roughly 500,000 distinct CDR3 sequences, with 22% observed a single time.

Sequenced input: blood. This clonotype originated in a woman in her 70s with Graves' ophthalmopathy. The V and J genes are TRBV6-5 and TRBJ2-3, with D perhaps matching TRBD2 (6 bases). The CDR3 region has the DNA TGTGCCAGCAGTTACTCTCCAGGAGGGGCAGATACGCAGTATTTT. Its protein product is CASSYSPGGADTQYF.